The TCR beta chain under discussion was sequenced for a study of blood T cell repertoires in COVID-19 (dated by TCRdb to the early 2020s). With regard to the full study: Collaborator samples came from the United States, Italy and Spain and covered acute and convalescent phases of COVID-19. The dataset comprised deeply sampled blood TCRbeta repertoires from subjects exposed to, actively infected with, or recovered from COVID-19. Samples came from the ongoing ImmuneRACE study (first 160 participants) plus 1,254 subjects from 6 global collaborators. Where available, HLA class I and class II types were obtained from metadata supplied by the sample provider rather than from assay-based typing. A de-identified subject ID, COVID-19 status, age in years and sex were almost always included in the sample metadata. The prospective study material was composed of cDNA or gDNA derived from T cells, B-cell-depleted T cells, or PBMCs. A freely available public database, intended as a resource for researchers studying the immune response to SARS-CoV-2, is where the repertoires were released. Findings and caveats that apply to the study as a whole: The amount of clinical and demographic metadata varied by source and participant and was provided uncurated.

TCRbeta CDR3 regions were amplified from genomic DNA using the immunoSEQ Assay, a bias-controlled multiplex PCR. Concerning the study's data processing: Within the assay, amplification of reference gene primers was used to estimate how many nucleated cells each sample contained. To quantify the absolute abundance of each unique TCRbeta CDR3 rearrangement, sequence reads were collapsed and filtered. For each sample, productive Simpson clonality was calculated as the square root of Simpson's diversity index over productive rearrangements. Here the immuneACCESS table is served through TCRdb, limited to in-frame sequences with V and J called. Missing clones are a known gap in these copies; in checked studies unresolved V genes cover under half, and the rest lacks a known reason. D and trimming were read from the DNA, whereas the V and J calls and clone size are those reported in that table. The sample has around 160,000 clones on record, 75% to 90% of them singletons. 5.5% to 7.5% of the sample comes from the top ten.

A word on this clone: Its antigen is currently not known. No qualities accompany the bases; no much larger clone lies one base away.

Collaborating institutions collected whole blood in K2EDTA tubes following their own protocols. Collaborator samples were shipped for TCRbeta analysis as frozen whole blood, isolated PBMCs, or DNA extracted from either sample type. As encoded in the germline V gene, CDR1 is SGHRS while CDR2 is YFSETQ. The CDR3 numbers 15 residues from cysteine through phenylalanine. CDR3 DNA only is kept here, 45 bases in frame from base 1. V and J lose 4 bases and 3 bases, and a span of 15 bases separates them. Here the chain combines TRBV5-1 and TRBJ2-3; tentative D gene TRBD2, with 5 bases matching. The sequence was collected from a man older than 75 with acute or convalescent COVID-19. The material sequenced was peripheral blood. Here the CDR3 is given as CASSGGRASTDTQYF. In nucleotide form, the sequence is TGCGCCAGCAGCGGCGGGCGAGCGAGTACAGATACGCAGTATTTT. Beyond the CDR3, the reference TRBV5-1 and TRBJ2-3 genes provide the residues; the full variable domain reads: KAGVTQTPRYLIKTRGQQVTLSCSPISGHRSVSWYQQTPGQGLQFLFEYFSETQRNKGNFPGRFSGRQFSNSRSEMNVSTLELGDSALYLCASSGGRASTDTQYFGPGTRLTVL.